This TCR beta chain comes out of a study of T cells in Graves' hyperthyroidism and ophthalmopathy. The CDR3 totals 14 residues. Germline V gives CDR1 DFQATT, CDR2 SNEGSKA (reference sequence). Trimming cost V 4 bases and J 5 bases; bases outside gene matches: 7. Inclusion characteristics of ophthalmopathy patients comprised a Clinical Activity Score of at least 3, a NOSPECS grade of at least 4, and duration under 3 months. Patients were excluded because of uncontrolled infection, other autoimmune disease, pregnancy or lactation. RNA transcripts served as the template for amplifying TCR beta CDR3 regions. Initially, a first-round RT-PCR of the TCR CDR3 employed the HTBI primer set. TCRdb called the multiplex PCR reads again in MiXCR, with one record for every CDR3 protein. Of roughly 57,000 distinct CDR3 sequences in the sample, roughly 50% were seen once.

The sequence was collected from a woman aged 55-70 years with Graves' ophthalmopathy. This chain joins TRBV20-1 and TRBJ1-5; TRBD1 matches at 8 bases. Source material: blood. The CDR3 is CSATLTGEYQPQHF. In DNA form, the CDR3 reads TGCAGTGCTACCCTGACAGGGGAATATCAGCCCCAGCATTTT.